Listed below are T cell receptor beta chains from one sample, sequenced in a study of beta chain features in type 1 diabetes. TCRdb's copy holds only in-frame clones and misses some; the assay was immunoSEQ multiplex PCR. The table has 250,000 to 350,000 clones, about 10% seen once. The sample comprised naive CD4+ T cells from blood. Receptors originate from a woman aged 25 to 39 in good health. Both conserved end residues are part of each CDR3. The D gene is left open where the match is weak. Not every row has a clone size; where given, it reads once, few, many or a size class.

>few|TRBJ2-3|TRBV4-3|.
CASSQEGRYSTDTQYF
TGCGCCAGCAGCCAAGAGGGCCGGTATAGCACAGATACGCAGTATTTT
>.|TRBJ1-2|TRBV27|TRBD1
CASSGTGRLGYGYTF
TGTGCCAGCTCAGGGACAGGGAGGCTCGGCTATGGCTACACCTTC
>few|TRBJ2-2|TRBV7-2|.
CASSFWTGGELFF
TGTGCCAGCAGCTTCTGGACTGGCGGGGAGCTGTTTTTT
>.|TRBJ1-3|TRBV6-5|.
CASRPQGFGNTIYF
TGTGCCAGCAGACCCCAGGGTTTCGGAAACACCATATATTTT
>.|TRBJ1-1|TRBV7-3|.
CASSHDRNTEAFF
TGTGCCAGCAGCCATGACAGGAACACTGAAGCTTTCTTT
>.|TRBJ1-2|TRBV5-6|.
CASSLGSGHLYGYTF
TGTGCCAGCAGCTTGGGGTCGGGACACCTCTATGGCTACACCTTC
>.|TRBJ2-7|TRBV28|TRBD1
CASSSTGTASYEQYF
TGTGCCAGCAGCAGCACCGGGACAGCTTCCTACGAGCAGTACTTC
>.|TRBJ2-1|TRBV20-1|.
CSASFPTEQFF
TGCAGTGCTAGTTTCCCGACAGAGCAGTTCTTC
>few|TRBJ1-2|TRBV28|.
CASSSERGGYTF
TGTGCCAGCAGTTCCGAACGGGGTGGCTACACCTTC
>few|TRBJ2-7|TRBV6-4|TRBD1
CASSRTGDLGDEQYF
TGTGCCAGCAGCAGGACAGGGGACCTTGGTGACGAGCAGTACTTC
>.|TRBJ2-5|TRBV18|.
CASYTTLASKETQYF
TGTGCCAGCTACACAACACTTGCTAGTAAAGAGACCCAGTACTTC
>.|TRBJ2-5|TRBV20-1|.
CSARVKETQYF
TGCAGTGCTAGAGTCAAAGAGACCCAGTACTTC
>.|TRBJ2-7|TRBV28|TRBD2
CASRTSGGSYEQYF
TGTGCCAGCAGGACTAGCGGGGGGTCCTACGAGCAGTACTTC
>.|TRBJ2-6|TRBV27|.
CASTTDSLGMPGANVLTF
TGTGCCAGCACCACCGACAGCCTCGGTATGCCTGGGGCCAACGTCCTGACTTTC
>few|TRBJ2-3|TRBV7-2|TRBD2
CASSLGGSFVADTQYF
TGTGCCAGCAGCTTAGGCGGGAGCTTTGTAGCAGATACGCAGTATTTT
>few|TRBJ2-3|TRBV5-1|TRBD2
CASSRGLAGAEDTQYF
TGCGCCAGCAGCAGGGGACTAGCGGGAGCCGAAGATACGCAGTATTTT